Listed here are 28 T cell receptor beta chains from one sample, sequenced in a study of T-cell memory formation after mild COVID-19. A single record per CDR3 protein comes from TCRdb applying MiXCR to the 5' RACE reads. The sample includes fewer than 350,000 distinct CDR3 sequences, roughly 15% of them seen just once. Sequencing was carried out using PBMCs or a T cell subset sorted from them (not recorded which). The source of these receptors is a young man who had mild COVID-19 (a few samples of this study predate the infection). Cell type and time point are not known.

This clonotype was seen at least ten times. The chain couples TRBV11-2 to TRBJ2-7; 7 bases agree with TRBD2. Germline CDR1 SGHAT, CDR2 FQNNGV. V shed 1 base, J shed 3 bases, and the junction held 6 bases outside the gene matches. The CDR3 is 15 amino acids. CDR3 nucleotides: TGTGCCAGCAGCTTAGGGCAGGGAGGGCTCTACGAGCAGTACTTC. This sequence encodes CASSLGQGGLYEQYF.

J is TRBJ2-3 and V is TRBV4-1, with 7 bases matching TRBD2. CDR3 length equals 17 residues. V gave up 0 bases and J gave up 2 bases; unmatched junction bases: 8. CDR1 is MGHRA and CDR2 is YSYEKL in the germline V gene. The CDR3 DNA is TGCGCCAGCAGCCAAGATGTGGGGCGGGGGTACACAGATACGCAGTATTTT. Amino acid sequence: CASSQDVGRGYTDTQYF.

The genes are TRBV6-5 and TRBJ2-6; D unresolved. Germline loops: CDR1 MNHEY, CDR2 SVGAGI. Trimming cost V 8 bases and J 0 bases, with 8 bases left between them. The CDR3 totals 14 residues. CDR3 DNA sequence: TGTGCCAGCGCGTCGGGCTCTGGGGCCAACGTCCTGACTTTC. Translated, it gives CASASGSGANVLTF.

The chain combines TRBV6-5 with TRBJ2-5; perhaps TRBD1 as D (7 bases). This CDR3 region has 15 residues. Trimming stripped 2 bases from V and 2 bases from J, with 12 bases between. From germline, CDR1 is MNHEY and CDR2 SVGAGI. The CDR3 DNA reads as TGTGCCAGCAGTTACCTACAGGGGAGGCAAGAGACCCAGTACTTC. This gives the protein CASSYLQGRQETQYF.

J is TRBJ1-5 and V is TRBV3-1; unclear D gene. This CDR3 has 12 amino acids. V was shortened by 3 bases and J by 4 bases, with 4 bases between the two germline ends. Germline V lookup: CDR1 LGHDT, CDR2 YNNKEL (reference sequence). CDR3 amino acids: CASSHYNQPQHF. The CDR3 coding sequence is TGTGCCAGCAGCCATTATAATCAGCCCCAGCATTTT. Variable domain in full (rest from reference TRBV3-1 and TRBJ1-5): DTAVSQTPKYLVTQMGNDKSIKCEQNLGHDTMYWYKQDSKKFLKIMFSYNNKELIINETVPNRFSPKSPDKAHLNLHINSLELGDSAVYFCASSHYNQPQHFGDGTRLSIL.

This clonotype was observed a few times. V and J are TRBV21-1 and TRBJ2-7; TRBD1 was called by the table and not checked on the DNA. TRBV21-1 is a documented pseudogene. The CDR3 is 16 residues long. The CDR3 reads CASSSYDRSLISEQYF. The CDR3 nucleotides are TGTGCCAGCAGCTCCTATGACAGGTCTTTGATCAGTGAGCAGTACTTC.

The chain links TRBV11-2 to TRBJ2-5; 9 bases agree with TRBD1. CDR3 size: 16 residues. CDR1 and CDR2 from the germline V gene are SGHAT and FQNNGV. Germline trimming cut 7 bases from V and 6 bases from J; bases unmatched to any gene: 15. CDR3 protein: CASTPFRDRVIKTQYF. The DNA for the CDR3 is TGTGCCAGCACCCCCTTCCGGGACAGGGTGATCAAGACCCAGTACTTC. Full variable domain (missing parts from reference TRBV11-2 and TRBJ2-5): EAGVAQSPRYKIIEKRQSVAFWCNPISGHATLYWYQQILGQGPKLLIQFQNNGVVDDSQLPKDRFSAERLKGVDSTLKIQPAKLEDSAVYLCASTPFRDRVIKTQYFGPGTRLLVL.

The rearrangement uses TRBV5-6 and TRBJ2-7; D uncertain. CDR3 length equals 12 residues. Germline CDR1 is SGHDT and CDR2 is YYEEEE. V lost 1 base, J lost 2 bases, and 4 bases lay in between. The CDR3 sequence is CASSLYTYEQYV. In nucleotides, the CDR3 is TGTGCCAGCAGCTTGTATACCTACGAGCAGTACGTC.

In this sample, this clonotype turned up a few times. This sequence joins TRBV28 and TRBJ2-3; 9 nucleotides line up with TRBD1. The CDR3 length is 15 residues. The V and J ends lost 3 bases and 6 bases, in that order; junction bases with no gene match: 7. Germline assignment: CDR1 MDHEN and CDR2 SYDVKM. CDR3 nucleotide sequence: TGTGCCAGCAGTTTGTGGACAGGGGCGGGGGATACGCAGTATTTT. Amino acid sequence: CASSLWTGAGDTQYF.

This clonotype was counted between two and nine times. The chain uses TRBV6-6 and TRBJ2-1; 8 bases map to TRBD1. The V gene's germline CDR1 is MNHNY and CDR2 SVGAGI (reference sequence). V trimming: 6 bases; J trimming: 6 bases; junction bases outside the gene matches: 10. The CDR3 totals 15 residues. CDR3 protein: CASRRSFRGPNEQFF. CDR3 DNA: TGTGCCAGCAGACGATCCTTCAGGGGGCCCAATGAGCAGTTCTTC.

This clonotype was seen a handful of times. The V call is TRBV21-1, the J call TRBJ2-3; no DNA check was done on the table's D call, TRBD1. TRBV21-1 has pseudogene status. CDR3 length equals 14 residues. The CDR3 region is CASSGRQGSDTQYF. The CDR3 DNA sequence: TGTGCCAGCAGCGGACGACAGGGTTCAGATACGCAGTATTTT.

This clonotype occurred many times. This CDR3 reads CSVGGISSYNEQFF. CDR3 coding DNA: TGCAGCGTTGGTGGTATAAGCTCCTACAATGAGCAGTTCTTC. The rearrangement joins TRBV29-1 to TRBJ2-1; no reliable D call. Germline lookup yields CDR1 SQVTM and CDR2 ANQGSEA. The CDR3 is 14 residues long. V lost 4 bases to trimming and J lost 0 bases, with 10 bases between them.

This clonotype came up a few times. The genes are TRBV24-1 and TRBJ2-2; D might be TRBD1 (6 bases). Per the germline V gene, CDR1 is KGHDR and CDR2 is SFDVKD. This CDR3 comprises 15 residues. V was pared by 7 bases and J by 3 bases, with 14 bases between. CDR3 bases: TGTGCCACCAGCGACAGGCCGCCGGACACCGGGGAGCTGTTTTTT. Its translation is CATSDRPPDTGELFF.

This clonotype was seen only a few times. Written as DNA, the CDR3 is TGTGCCACCAGTGATTCGGGGGGGCATATTCTAAATGAGCAGTTCTTC. The encoded protein is CATSDSGGHILNEQFF. The gene calls are TRBV24-1 and TRBJ2-1; 8 bases line up with TRBD2. Trimming took 2 bases from V and 7 from J; bases not matched to a gene: 9. CDR3 length: 16 amino acids. Germline V gene lookup returns CDR1 KGHDR and CDR2 SFDVKD.

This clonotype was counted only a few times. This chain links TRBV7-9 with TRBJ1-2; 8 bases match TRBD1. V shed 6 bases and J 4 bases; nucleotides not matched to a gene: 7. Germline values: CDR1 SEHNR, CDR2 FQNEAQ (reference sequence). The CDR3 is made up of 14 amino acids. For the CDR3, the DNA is TGTGCCAGCAGTAACCAGGACAGGGCCTATGGCTACACCTTC. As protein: CASSNQDRAYGYTF.

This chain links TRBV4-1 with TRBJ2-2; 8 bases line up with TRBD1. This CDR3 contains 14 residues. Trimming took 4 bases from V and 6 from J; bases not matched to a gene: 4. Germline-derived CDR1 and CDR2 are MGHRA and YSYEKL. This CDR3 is CASSRDRGPGELFF. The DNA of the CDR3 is TGCGCCAGCAGCCGAGACAGGGGTCCCGGGGAGCTGTTTTTT.

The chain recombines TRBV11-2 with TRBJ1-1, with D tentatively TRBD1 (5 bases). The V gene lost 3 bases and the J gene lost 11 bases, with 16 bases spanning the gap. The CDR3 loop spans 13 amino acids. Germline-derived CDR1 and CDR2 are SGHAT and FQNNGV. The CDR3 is CASSFGTRMKAFF. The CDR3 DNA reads TGTGCCAGCAGCTTCGGGACGCGGATGAAGGCTTTCTTT.

The CDR3: CASSQDQTGMNTEAFF. CDR3 in DNA: TGTGCCAGCAGCCAAGATCAGACAGGGATGAACACTGAAGCTTTCTTT. V gene TRBV4-2 combines with J gene TRBJ1-1; 7 nucleotides line up with TRBD1. Germline V CDR1 and CDR2: LGHNA, YNFKEQ. CDR3 size: 16 residues. V trimming: 0 bases; J trimming: 0 bases; junction bases outside the gene matches: 4.

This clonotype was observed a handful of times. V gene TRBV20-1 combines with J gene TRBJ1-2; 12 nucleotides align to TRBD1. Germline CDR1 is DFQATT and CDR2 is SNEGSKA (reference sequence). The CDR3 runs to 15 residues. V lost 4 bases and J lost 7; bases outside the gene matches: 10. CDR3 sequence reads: CSATHPGQGASGYTF. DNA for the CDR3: TGCAGTGCTACACACCCGGGACAGGGGGCATCTGGCTACACCTTC.

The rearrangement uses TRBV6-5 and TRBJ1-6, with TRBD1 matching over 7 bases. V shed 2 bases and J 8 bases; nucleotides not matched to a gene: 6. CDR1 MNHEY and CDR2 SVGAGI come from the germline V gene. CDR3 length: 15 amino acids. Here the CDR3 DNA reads TGTGCCAGCAGTTACGAGGGGGCGCGTTATTCACCCCTCCACTTT. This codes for CASSYEGARYSPLHF.

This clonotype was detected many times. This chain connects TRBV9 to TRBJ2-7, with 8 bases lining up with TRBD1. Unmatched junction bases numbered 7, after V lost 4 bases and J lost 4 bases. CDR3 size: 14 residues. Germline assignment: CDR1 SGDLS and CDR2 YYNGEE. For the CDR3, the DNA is TGTGCCAGCAGCCGGGGGCAGGGGGCTTACGAGCAGTACTTC. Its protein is CASSRGQGAYEQYF.

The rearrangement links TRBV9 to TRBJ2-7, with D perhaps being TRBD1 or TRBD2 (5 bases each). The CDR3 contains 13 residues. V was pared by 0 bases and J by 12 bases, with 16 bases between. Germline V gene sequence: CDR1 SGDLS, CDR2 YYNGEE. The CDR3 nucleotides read TGTGCCAGCAGCGTAGATGAGGGGATCTCCTCGTACGTC. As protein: CASSVDEGISSYV.

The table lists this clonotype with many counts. The CDR3 DNA follows: TGTGCCAGCAGCCCCCTAGCGGGGCCTACCAATGAGCAGTTCTTC. Its translation: CASSPLAGPTNEQFF. The rearrangement joins TRBV7-2 to TRBJ2-1, with TRBD2 identical over 9 bases. Germline loops: CDR1 SGHTA, CDR2 FQGNSA. The V and J ends lost 5 bases and 6 bases, in that order; junction bases with no gene match: 8. This CDR3 has 15 amino acids. The complete variable domain, with remaining parts taken from reference TRBV7-2 and TRBJ2-1, reads GAGVSQSPSNKVTEKGKDVELRCDPISGHTALYWYRQSLGQGLEFLIYFQGNSAPDKSGLPSDRFSAERTGGSVSTLTIQRTQQEDSAVYLCASSPLAGPTNEQFFGPGTRLTVL.

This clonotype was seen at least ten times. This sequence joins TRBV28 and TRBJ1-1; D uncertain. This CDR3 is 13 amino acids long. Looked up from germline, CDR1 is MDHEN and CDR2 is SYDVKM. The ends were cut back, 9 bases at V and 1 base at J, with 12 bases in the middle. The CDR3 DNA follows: TGTGCCAGTAGGGCGCCCTGGAACACTGAAGCTTTCTTT. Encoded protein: CASRAPWNTEAFF. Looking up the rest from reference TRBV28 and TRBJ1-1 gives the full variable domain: DVKVTQSSRYLVKRTGEKVFLECVQDMDHENMFWYRQDPGLGLRLIYFSYDVKMKEKGDIPEGYSVSREKKERFSLILESASTNQTSMYLCASRAPWNTEAFFGQGTRLTVV.

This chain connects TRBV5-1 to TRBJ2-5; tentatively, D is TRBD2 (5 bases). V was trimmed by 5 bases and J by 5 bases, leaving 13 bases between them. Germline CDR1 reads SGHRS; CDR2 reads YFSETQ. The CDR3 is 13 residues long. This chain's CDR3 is CASSSISGETQYF. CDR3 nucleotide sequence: TGCGCCAGCAGTTCAATCTCGGGGGAGACCCAGTACTTC.

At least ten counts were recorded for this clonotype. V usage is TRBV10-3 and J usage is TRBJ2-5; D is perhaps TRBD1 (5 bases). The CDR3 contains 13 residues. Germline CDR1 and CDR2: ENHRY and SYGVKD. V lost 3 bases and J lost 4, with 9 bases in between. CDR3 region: CAISDYDRETQYF. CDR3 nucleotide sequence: TGTGCCATCAGTGACTACGACAGAGAGACCCAGTACTTC.

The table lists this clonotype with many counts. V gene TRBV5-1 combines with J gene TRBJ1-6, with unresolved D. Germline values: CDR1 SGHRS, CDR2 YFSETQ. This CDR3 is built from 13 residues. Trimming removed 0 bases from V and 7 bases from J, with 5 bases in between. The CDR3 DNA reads TGCGCCAGCAGCTTGGGGCAGAATTCACCCCTCCACTTT. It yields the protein CASSLGQNSPLHF.

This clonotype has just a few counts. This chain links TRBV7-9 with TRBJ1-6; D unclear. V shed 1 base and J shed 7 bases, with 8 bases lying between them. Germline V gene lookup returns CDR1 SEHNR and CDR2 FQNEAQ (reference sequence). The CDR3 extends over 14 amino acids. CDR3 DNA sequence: TGTGCCAGCAGCTTAGTGGGCAGGAATTCACCCCTCCACTTT. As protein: CASSLVGRNSPLHF.